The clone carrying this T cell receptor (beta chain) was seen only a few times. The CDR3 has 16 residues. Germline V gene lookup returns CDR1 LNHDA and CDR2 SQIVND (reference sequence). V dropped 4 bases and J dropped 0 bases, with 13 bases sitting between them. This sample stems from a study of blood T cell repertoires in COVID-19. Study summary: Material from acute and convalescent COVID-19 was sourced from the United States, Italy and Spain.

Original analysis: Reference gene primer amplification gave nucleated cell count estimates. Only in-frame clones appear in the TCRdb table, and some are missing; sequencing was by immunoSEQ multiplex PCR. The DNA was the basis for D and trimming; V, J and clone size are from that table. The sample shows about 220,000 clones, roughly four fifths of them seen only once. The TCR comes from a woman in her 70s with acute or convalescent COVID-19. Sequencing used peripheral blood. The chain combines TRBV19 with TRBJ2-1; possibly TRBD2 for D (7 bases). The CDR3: CASSKGGGLSYNEQFF. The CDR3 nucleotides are TGTGCCAGTAGTAAAGGGGGGGGGCTCTCCTACAATGAGCAGTTCTTC.